Below, 21 T cell receptor beta chains from the same sample are listed, as sequenced in a study of PD-L1 blockade in urothelial cancer. Clones were sequenced by immunoSEQ multiplex PCR, and TCRdb holds only the in-frame ones, with some missing. The table has 53,000 or so clones, more than 75% seen once. The sequences come from PBMCs, collected around atezolizumab (anti-PD-L1) treatment. The receptors stem from a man in his fifties or sixties with urothelial cancer.

The V call is TRBV6-5, the J call TRBJ1-6; 7 positions agree with TRBD1. The CDR3 runs 14 residues. The J segment lost 10 bases and the V segment lost 5 bases, leaving 8 bases of the junction unmatched. Per germline, CDR1 MNHEY and CDR2 SVGAGI. CDR3 in amino acids: CASSLTGLGSPLHF. The CDR3 DNA reads as TGTGCCAGCAGTCTGACAGGGCTCGGATCACCCCTCCACTTT.

This chain links TRBV6-5 with TRBJ1-1; D is possibly TRBD1 (6 bases). Germline lookup yields CDR1 MNHEY and CDR2 SVGAGI. The ends were cut back, 0 bases at V and 5 bases at J, with 10 bases in the middle. There are 14 residues in the CDR3. DNA of the CDR3: TGTGCCAGCAGTTACTCCAGCAGGGGAACTGAAGCTTTCTTT. Translated: CASSYSSRGTEAFF.

This chain connects TRBV27 to TRBJ2-7; D is ambiguous. V was clipped by 4 bases and J by 3 bases, with 13 bases between them. There are 14 residues in the CDR3. In germline, CDR1 is MNHEY, CDR2 SMNVEV (reference sequence). The DNA for the CDR3 is TGTGCCAGCAGTTCGCTGGTACAGATCTACGAGCAGTACTTC. It codes for CASSSLVQIYEQYF.

V is TRBV6-1 and J is TRBJ1-3; D gene uncertain. In germline, CDR1 is MNHNS, CDR2 SASEGT. CDR3 size: 14 residues. Trimming removed 3 bases from V and 0 bases from J, with 6 bases in between. CDR3 sequence (DNA): TGTGCCAGCAGTGAGGGCACCTCTGGAAACACCATATATTTT. Its translation is CASSEGTSGNTIYF.

The rearrangement joins TRBV29-1 to TRBJ1-2; D unresolved. Germline CDR1 reads SQVTM; CDR2 reads ANQGSEA. The length of the CDR3 is 14 residues. V dropped 5 bases and J dropped 5 bases, with 18 bases sitting between them. The DNA for the CDR3 is TGCAGCGTTCAGTTCTTCGTGAACCGATATGGCTACACCTTC. Translation gives CSVQFFVNRYGYTF. Using reference TRBV29-1 and TRBJ1-2 for the parts outside the CDR3, the full variable domain is SAVISQKPSRDICQRGTSLTIQCQVDSQVTMMFWYRQQPGQSLTLIATANQGSEATYESGFVIDKFPISRPNLTFSTLTVSNMSPEDSSIYLCSVQFFVNRYGYTFGSGTRLTVV.

The rearrangement uses TRBV10-3 and TRBJ1-1; 11 bases map to TRBD1. The CDR3 sequence is 14 residues long. The ends lost 6 bases at V and 4 bases at J; junction bases unmatched: 4. CDR1 is ENHRY, CDR2 SYGVKD, per germline. DNA for the CDR3: TGTGCCATCAGCTGGGACAGGGGGAGCACTGAAGCTTTCTTT. Translating gives CAISWDRGSTEAFF.

In its sample, this clone was seen once. The chain employs TRBV7-3 and TRBJ2-1, with 8 bases fitting TRBD2. CDR3 length: 14 residues. Per germline, CDR1 SGHTA and CDR2 FQGTGA. Germline trimming cut 6 bases from V and 1 base from J; bases unmatched to any gene: 2. This CDR3 reads CASSVAGSYNEQFF. CDR3 sequence (DNA): TGTGCCAGCAGTGTAGCGGGATCCTACAATGAGCAGTTCTTC.

V gene TRBV30 combines with J gene TRBJ1-5; 8 bases match TRBD1. CDR3 size: 18 residues. Trimming at V came to 5 bases and at J to 0 bases, leaving 15 bases not matched to a gene. Germline V gene lookup returns CDR1 GTSNPN and CDR2 SVGIG (reference sequence). This chain's CDR3 is CAWQPGTGILYSNQPQHF. CDR3 coding DNA: TGTGCCTGGCAACCGGGGACAGGAATCCTCTATAGCAATCAGCCCCAGCATTTT.

The chain employs TRBV4-1 and TRBJ2-4; 7 bases are a match to TRBD1. The V and J ends lost 1 base and 0 bases, in that order; junction bases with no gene match: 9. This CDR3 has 18 residues. Germline CDR1 MGHRA, CDR2 YSYEKL. The CDR3 is CASSQGSQGQLAKNIQYF. The CDR3, as DNA: TGCGCCAGCAGCCAAGGGTCCCAGGGACAGCTAGCCAAAAACATTCAGTACTTC.

The chain joins TRBV27 to TRBJ1-2; 8 positions agree with TRBD1. The CDR3 extends over 14 amino acids. J was trimmed by 7 bases and V by 5 bases; bases with no gene match: 9. Germline V CDR1 and CDR2: MNHEY, SMNVEV (reference sequence). CDR3 residues: CASSHGQGGGGYTF. In DNA, the CDR3 is TGTGCCAGCAGTCACGGACAGGGAGGAGGTGGCTACACCTTC.

The chain links TRBV6-5 to TRBJ2-5; the D gene is possibly TRBD1 (6 bases). Trimming stripped 2 bases from V and 0 bases from J, with 10 bases between. Germline V gene sequence: CDR1 MNHEY, CDR2 SVGAGI. CDR3 length: 15 residues. This chain's CDR3 is CASSYRTANQETQYF. In DNA, the CDR3 is TGTGCCAGCAGTTACCGGACAGCGAACCAAGAGACCCAGTACTTC.

The genes are TRBV13 and TRBJ2-5; TRBD1 aligns across 9 bases. Germline V gene sequence: CDR1 PRHDT, CDR2 FYEKMQ (reference sequence). V shed 5 bases, J shed 4 bases, and the junction held 11 bases outside the gene matches. This CDR3 is 16 amino acids long. The CDR3 DNA is TGTGCCAGCAGCCCCAGGACAGGGGTTTTGGGAGAGACCCAGTACTTC. Translation gives CASSPRTGVLGETQYF.

This rearrangement joins TRBV5-1 to TRBJ2-3; 10 bases match TRBD2. The CDR3 is made up of 18 amino acids. Germline lookup yields CDR1 SGHRS and CDR2 YFSETQ. The J segment lost 0 bases and the V segment lost 0 bases, leaving 7 bases of the junction unmatched. CDR3 sequence: CASSLGSGGTSSTDTQYF. The CDR3 region has the DNA TGCGCCAGCAGCTTGGGTAGCGGGGGGACATCTAGCACAGATACGCAGTATTTT.

J is TRBJ2-7 and V is TRBV7-6; 11 bases are shared with TRBD1. The germline CDR1 and CDR2 sequences are SGHVS and FNYEAQ. The V segment lost 5 bases and the J segment 2 bases; nucleotides outside the gene matches: 5. The CDR3 loop spans 15 amino acids. CDR3 amino acids: CASSIGQGAAYEQYF. As DNA, the CDR3 is TGTGCCAGCAGCATCGGACAGGGGGCGGCCTACGAGCAGTACTTC.

The chain has TRBV4-3 and TRBJ1-3; 7 bases fit TRBD1. The CDR3 sequence is 19 residues long. J was trimmed by 2 bases and V by 4 bases; bases with no gene match: 17. CDR1 is LGHNA, CDR2 YSLEER, per germline. CDR3 DNA: TGCGCCAGCAGCCGAACTTCCGACACAGGGGCAGGGGCTGGAAACACCATATATTTT. Translating it yields CASSRTSDTGAGAGNTIYF.

The CDR3, as DNA: TGCGCCAGCAGCTTGGCCGGCCAGGGGACAGGGCAGTACTTC. Its translation: CASSLAGQGTGQYF. The chain carries TRBV5-1 and TRBJ2-7; 8 bases are a match to TRBD1. There are 14 residues in the CDR3. The trim removed 0 bases at V and 9 bases at J, leaving 8 bases unmatched. Germline-derived CDR1 and CDR2 are SGHRS and YFSETQ.

This chain uses TRBV28 with TRBJ2-1, with D possibly TRBD2 on 5 matching bases. V lost 2 bases, J lost 6 bases, and 8 bases lay in between. The length of the CDR3 is 13 residues. Germline V gene sequence: CDR1 MDHEN, CDR2 SYDVKM. CDR3 nucleotide sequence: TGTGCCAGCAGTTTAGGGAGCACCAATGAGCAGTTCTTC. It codes for CASSLGSTNEQFF.

The chain couples TRBV4-3 to TRBJ2-7, with 10 bases aligning to TRBD2. J gave up 6 bases and V 3 bases, and 8 bases lay outside the gene matches. Germline V gene data show CDR1 as LGHNA and CDR2 as YSLEER. This CDR3 comprises 15 residues. CDR3 sequence: CASSQDFRLAGEQYF. The CDR3 region has the DNA TGCGCCAGCAGCCAGGACTTCAGACTAGCGGGCGAGCAGTACTTC.

This rearrangement joins TRBV10-2 to TRBJ1-6; 9 bases agree with TRBD1. V was clipped by 8 bases and J by 9 bases; unmatched bases: 8. The CDR3 totals 14 residues. Germline V gene data show CDR1 as WSHSY and CDR2 as SAAADI. CDR3 loop: CASWGGDRASPLHF. CDR3 DNA: TGCGCCAGCTGGGGGGGGGACAGGGCTTCACCCCTCCACTTT.

This clone was seen a handful of times. The genes are TRBV7-3 and TRBJ2-1, with D possibly matching TRBD2 (6 bases). V gave up 5 bases and J gave up 7 bases, with 21 bases separating them. In germline, CDR1 is SGHTA, CDR2 FQGTGA. The CDR3 spans 16 residues. The CDR3 DNA reads TGTGCCAGCAGCAAAAGTGGTCCCGGGACTTCAAATGAGCAGTTCTTC. Protein product: CASSKSGPGTSNEQFF.

The chain carries TRBV27 and TRBJ2-7; 9 nucleotides align to TRBD2. The CDR3 covers 14 residues. The V segment lost 6 bases and the J segment 3 bases; nucleotides outside the gene matches: 6. The germline gives CDR1 MNHEY, CDR2 SMNVEV (reference sequence). CDR3 protein: CASSYGGRDYEQYF. The CDR3 DNA follows: TGTGCCAGCAGCTATGGCGGGAGGGACTACGAGCAGTACTTC.